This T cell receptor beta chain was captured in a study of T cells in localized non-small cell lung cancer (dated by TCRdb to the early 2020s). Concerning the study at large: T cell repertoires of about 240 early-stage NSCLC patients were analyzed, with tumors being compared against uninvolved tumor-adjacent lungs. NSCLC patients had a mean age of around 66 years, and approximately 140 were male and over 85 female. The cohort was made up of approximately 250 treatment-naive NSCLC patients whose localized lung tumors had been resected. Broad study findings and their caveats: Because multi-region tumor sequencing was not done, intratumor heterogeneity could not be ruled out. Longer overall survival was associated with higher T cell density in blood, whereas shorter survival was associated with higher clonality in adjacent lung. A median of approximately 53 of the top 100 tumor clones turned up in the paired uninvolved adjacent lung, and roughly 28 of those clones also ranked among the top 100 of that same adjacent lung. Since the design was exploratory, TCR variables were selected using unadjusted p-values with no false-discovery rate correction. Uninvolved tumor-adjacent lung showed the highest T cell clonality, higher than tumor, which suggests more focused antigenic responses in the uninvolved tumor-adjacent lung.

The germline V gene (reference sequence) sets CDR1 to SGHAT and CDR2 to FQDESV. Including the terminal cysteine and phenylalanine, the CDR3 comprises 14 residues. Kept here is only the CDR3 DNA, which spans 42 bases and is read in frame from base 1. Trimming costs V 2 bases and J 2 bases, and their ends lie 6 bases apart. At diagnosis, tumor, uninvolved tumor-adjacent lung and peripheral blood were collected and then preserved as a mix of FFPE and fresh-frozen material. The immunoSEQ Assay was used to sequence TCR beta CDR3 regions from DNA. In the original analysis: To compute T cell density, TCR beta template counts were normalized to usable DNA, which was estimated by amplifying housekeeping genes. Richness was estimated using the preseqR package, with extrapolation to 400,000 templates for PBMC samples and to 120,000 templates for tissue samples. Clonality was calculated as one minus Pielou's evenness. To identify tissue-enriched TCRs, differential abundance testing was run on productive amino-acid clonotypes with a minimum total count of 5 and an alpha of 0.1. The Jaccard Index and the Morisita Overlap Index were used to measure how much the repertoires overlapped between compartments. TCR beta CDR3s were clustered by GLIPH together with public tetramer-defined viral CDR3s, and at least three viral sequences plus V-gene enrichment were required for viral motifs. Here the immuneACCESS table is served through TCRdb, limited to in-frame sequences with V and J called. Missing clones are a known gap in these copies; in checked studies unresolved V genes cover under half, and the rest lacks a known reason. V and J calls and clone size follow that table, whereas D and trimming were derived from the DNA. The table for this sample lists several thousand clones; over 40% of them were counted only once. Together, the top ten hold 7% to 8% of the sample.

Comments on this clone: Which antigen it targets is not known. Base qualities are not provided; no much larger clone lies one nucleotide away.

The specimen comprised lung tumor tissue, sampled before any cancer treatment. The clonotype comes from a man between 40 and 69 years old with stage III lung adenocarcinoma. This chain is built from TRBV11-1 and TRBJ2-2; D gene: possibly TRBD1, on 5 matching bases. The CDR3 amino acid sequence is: CASSLRGNTGELFF. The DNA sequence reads TGTGCCAGCAGCTTAAGGGGAAACACCGGGGAGCTGTTTTTT.